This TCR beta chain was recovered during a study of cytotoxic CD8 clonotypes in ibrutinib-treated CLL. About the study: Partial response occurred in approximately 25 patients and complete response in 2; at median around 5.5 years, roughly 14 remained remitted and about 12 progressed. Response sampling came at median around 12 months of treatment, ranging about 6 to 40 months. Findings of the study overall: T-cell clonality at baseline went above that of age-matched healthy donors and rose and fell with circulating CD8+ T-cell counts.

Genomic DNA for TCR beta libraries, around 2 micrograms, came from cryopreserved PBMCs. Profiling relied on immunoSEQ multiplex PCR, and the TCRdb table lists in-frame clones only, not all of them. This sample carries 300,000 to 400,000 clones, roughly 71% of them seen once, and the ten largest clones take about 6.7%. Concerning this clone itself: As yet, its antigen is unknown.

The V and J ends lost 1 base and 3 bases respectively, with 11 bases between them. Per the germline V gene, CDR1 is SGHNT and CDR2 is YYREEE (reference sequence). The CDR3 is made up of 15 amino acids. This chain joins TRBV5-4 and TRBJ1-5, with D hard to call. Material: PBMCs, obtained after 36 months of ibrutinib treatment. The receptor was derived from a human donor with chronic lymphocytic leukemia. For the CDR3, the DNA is TGTGCCAGCAGCTTGCACGGCAGGAACAATCAGCCCCAGCATTTT. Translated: CASSLHGRNNQPQHF.